The 5 T cell receptor beta chains below come from one sample, sequenced in a study of regulatory T cells in long-lasting Graves disease. CDR3 regions were amplified by Arm-PCR using iRepertoire HTBI primers to build TCR beta libraries. One entry per CDR3 protein results from TCRdb running MiXCR on the multiplex PCR reads. The table has fewer than 400,000 distinct CDR3 sequences, less than 25% seen once. Time point here: persistent/refractory GD, antithyroid drugs over 5 years with positive TRAb. TCR sequences were obtained from RNA taken from PBMCs. This specimen consisted of peripheral blood mononuclear cells (PBMCs), obtained when the disease was refractory, from a patient treated with antithyroid drugs. All receptors come from a female donor with Graves disease.

This clonotype was recorded many times. The chain combines TRBV28 with TRBJ2-2; either TRBD1 or TRBD2 may supply D (5 bases each). V was cut by 5 bases and J by 6 bases, with 22 bases left in between. The CDR3 has 17 amino acids. Germline V lookup: CDR1 MDHEN, CDR2 SYDVKM. The CDR3 loop reads CASSPIHRDGGPGELFF. DNA of the CDR3: TGTGCCAGCAGTCCTATCCACCGGGACGGAGGTCCCGGGGAGCTGTTTTTT.

This clonotype was counted between two and nine times. In DNA form, the CDR3 reads TGCAGTGCTAGAGTCGGCGGAGGTAGTGGGCAGTACTTC. This gives the protein CSARVGGGSGQYF. The chain joins TRBV20-1 to TRBJ2-7, with D tentatively TRBD2 (5 bases). Germline V CDR1 and CDR2: DFQATT, SNEGSKA (reference sequence). This CDR3 spans 13 amino acids. The V end lost 1 base, the J end lost 9 bases, and 16 bases lay between the germline ends.

V gene TRBV12-3 or TRBV12-4 combines with J gene TRBJ2-7; the match to TRBD1 covers 7 bases. V gave up 2 bases and J gave up 6 bases; unmatched junction bases: 7. The CDR3 loop spans 14 amino acids. The CDR3 DNA sequence: TGTGCCAGCAGTTTACTAGGGGGCTTATCCGAGCAGTACTTC. Translating it yields CASSLLGGLSEQYF.

This clonotype has at least ten counts. The chain recombines TRBV20-1 with TRBJ2-5, with 9 positions matching TRBD1. The length of the CDR3 is 12 residues. Germline V gene lookup returns CDR1 DFQATT and CDR2 SNEGSKA (reference sequence). CDR3 region: CSAGTGKETQYF. In DNA form, the CDR3 reads TGCAGCGCCGGGACAGGGAAAGAGACCCAGTACTTC.

The chain joins TRBV28 to TRBJ2-7; D unresolved. This CDR3 has 14 amino acids. Germline V gene data show CDR1 as MDHEN and CDR2 as SYDVKM. V was clipped by 3 bases and J by 1 base, with 10 bases between them. CDR3: CASSFRDKSYEQYF. In DNA form, the CDR3 reads TGTGCCAGCAGTTTCCGTGACAAATCCTACGAGCAGTACTTC.